Given below is one T cell receptor (beta chain) in context. This sample stems from a study of control samples from healthy donors and cancer patients. The CDR3 has 16 amino acids. CDR1 and CDR2 (germline): MNHEY, SVGAGI. The V end lost 0 bases, the J end lost 5 bases, and 16 bases lay between the germline ends. The repertoire was sequenced with immunoSEQ multiplex PCR; TCRdb's copy has only in-frame clones and lacks some. The sample lists about 160,000 clones; about 90% were seen once. This chain uses TRBV6-5 with TRBJ1-2; a weak D match, TRBD1 (5 bases). The source of this sequence is a man in his thirties or forties in good health. Sample: blood. The CDR3: CASSYSKVSGGYGYTF. The CDR3 nucleotides are TGTGCCAGCAGTTACTCGAAAGTCAGTGGGGGGTATGGCTACACCTTC.